Each of the 4 T cell receptor beta chains below was sequenced from the same sample in a study of CD8+ T cells in alopecia areata. Extraction of RNA preceded its reverse transcription into cDNA, which served as the sequencing template. Clones were read by immunoSEQ multiplex PCR, and TCRdb kept only the in-frame ones, dropping some. The table shows fewer than 250,000 clones, with around two fifths occurring only once. Treatment of the sample: oral pan-JAK inhibitor, 5-10 mg twice daily. The specimen was CD4+ T cells sorted from blood, collected around week 36, from a patient treated with tofacitinib. The receptors here all came from a human donor with alopecia areata.

This clone has more than one count but fewer than ten. The chain has TRBV7-2 and TRBJ2-7, with D perhaps matching TRBD1 (7 bases). This CDR3 spans 13 amino acids. V was pared by 1 base and J by 6 bases, with 10 bases between. Germline CDR1 is SGHTA and CDR2 is FQGNSA. The CDR3 reads CASSLGQGGEQYF. CDR3 sequence (DNA): TGTGCCAGCAGCTTAGGGCAGGGGGGCGAGCAGTACTTC.

The V call is TRBV2, the J call TRBJ2-5; 7 bases agree with TRBD2. Trimming cost V 6 bases and J 5 bases; bases outside gene matches: 6. The CDR3 is 13 amino acids. CDR1 and CDR2 from the germline V gene are SNHLY and FYNNEI. The CDR3 region is CASSGGSRETQYF. CDR3 sequence (DNA): TGTGCCAGCAGCGGCGGGAGTAGGGAGACCCAGTACTTC.

This chain connects TRBV18 to TRBJ2-3; 8 bases map to TRBD2. Germline V CDR1 and CDR2: KGHSH, LQKENI. The junction had 3 bases not matched to a gene; V was cut back by 1 base and J by 0 bases. This CDR3 is 16 amino acids long. In nucleotides, the CDR3 is TGTGCCAGCTCACCACTAGCGGGGCATAGCACAGATACGCAGTATTTT. Translated: CASSPLAGHSTDTQYF. Using reference TRBV18 and TRBJ2-3 for the parts outside the CDR3, the full variable domain is NAGVMQNPRHLVRRRGQEARLRCSPMKGHSHVYWYRQLPEEGLKFMVYLQKENIIDESGMPKERFSAEFPKEGPSILRIQQVVRGDSAAYFCASSPLAGHSTDTQYFGPGTRLTVL.

The chain uses TRBV7-6 and TRBJ2-7; 8 nucleotides agree with TRBD1. Germline CDR1 SGHVS, CDR2 FNYEAQ. The CDR3 sequence is 15 residues long. V shed 2 bases, J shed 6 bases, and the junction held 9 bases outside the gene matches. CDR3 region: CASSLLPTGVGEQYF. In DNA form, the CDR3 reads TGTGCCAGCAGCTTATTACCGACAGGGGTGGGCGAGCAGTACTTC.